This T cell receptor (beta chain) derives from a study of cytomegalovirus exposure and HLA in healthy donors. Findings of the study overall: In vitro data verified a few CMV-associated chains as specific for CMV antigens. Researchers counted roughly 150 TCR beta chains as cytomegalovirus-associated. It was found in a later analysis that first-cohort TCR clusters tended to co-occur in the 90 to 150 validation repertoires.

This clone was recorded only once. Its matching antigen is unknown. Method: immunoSEQ multiplex PCR; TCRdb's copy keeps in-frame clones and lacks some. This table has 280,000 or so clones, roughly 90% appearing once. Trimming at V came to 4 bases and at J to 6 bases, leaving 15 bases not matched to a gene. Germline-derived CDR1 and CDR2 are MDHEN and SYDVKM. CDR3 length: 17 amino acids. V gene TRBV28 combines with J gene TRBJ2-7; 10 bases align to TRBD2. Specimen: PBMCs. This receptor was taken from a woman between 18 and 30 years old in good health and CMV-seronegative. The CDR3 is CASSSVVWTSGGPEQYF. The CDR3 DNA follows: TGTGCCAGCAGTTCGGTAGTATGGACTAGCGGAGGCCCCGAGCAGTACTTC.